Here is one TCR beta chain with its context. Reverse transcription used about 0.45 to 1 ug RNA and random hexamers. Coverage of TCR beta CDR3 amplification by immunoSEQ multiplex PCR extended to 54 Vbeta and 13 Jbeta. TCRdb redid the calling of the immunoSEQ multiplex PCR reads with MiXCR, one entry per CDR3 protein. Of just over 300,000 distinct CDR3 sequences in the sample, just over 90% were seen once. TCR beta was sequenced from blood CD8+ and CD4+ T cells. Negative isolation yielded the CD8+ and CD4+ T cells, while FACS enriched the TEMRA cells. These data are taken from a study of CD8 T cells in Susac syndrome. The CDR3 has 14 residues. Trimming cost V 7 bases and J 1 base; bases outside gene matches: 8. In germline, CDR1 is SQVTM, CDR2 ANQGSEA.

This TCR derives from a human donor with multiple sclerosis. Material for sequencing was CD4+ T cells from PBMCs. The rearrangement links TRBV29-1 to TRBJ2-5; 8 nucleotides match TRBD1. DNA for the CDR3: TGCAGCGCAGTTAGGACAGGGAGCCAAGAGACCCAGTACTTC. It codes for CSAVRTGSQETQYF.